This T cell receptor beta chain is drawn from a study of PD-L1 blockade in urothelial cancer. Profiled with immunoSEQ multiplex PCR; TCRdb holds only in-frame clones, not every one. The sample yields more than 40,000 clones, 88% seen once. This CDR3 contains 16 residues. V was clipped by 6 bases and J by 2 bases; unmatched bases: 10. Germline lookup yields CDR1 SGHRS and CDR2 YFSETQ. This material consisted of PBMCs, taken around atezolizumab (anti-PD-L1) treatment. The clonotype was recovered from an older woman with urothelial cancer. V gene TRBV5-1 combines with J gene TRBJ2-3; 9 bases map to TRBD2. For the CDR3, the DNA is TGCGCCAGCAATAGTCGGGCTAGCGGGGCCACAGATACGCAGTATTTT. Encoded protein: CASNSRASGATDTQYF.